One sample yielded the 17 T cell receptor beta chains listed below, sequenced in a study of blood T cell repertoires in COVID-19 (dated by TCRdb to 2018 to 2021). Libraries were made using the immunoSEQ multiplex PCR assay. TCRdb carries this immuneACCESS record with in-frame sequences only. Its versions omit some clonotypes, under half of them owing to an unresolved V gene in the studies checked, with the rest unexplained. The sample table shows under 70,000 clones, and 75% to 95% are seen once. The ten largest account for around an eighth of the sample. Sequenced material: peripheral blood. The receptor set was obtained from a human donor with active COVID-19. The donor label of this sample is uncertain.

V usage is TRBV5-1 and J usage is TRBJ2-5, with D possibly matching TRBD2 (5 bases). The germline gives CDR1 SGHRS, CDR2 YFSETQ. CDR3 length: 15 amino acids. Trimming stripped 0 bases from V and 1 base from J, with 10 bases between. The chain's CDR3 is CASSLGGKSQETQYF. The CDR3 DNA reads TGCGCCAGCAGCTTGGGAGGGAAGTCCCAAGAGACCCAGTACTTC.

The chain employs TRBV5-1 and TRBJ1-1; D perhaps matches TRBD1 (5 bases). CDR1 and CDR2 from the germline V gene are SGHRS and YFSETQ. This CDR3 is built from 15 residues. V was shortened by 4 bases and J by 3 bases, with 16 bases between the two germline ends. CDR3 in DNA: TGCGCCAGCAGCGAATCAGGGATGTTGGACACTGAAGCTTTCTTT. Encoded protein: CASSESGMLDTEAFF.

The gene calls are TRBV19 and TRBJ2-1; possibly TRBD1 for D (5 bases). Per germline, CDR1 LNHDA and CDR2 SQIVND (reference sequence). The CDR3 consists of 14 residues. Trimming cost V 7 bases and J 3 bases, with 13 bases left between them. CDR3 coding DNA: TGTGCCAGTAAAGTCGGGCAGGGCTACAATGAGCAGTTCTTC. Amino acid sequence: CASKVGQGYNEQFF.

This chain joins TRBV13 and TRBJ2-7; 13 nucleotides align to TRBD2. This CDR3 is built from 17 residues. V gave up 5 bases and J gave up 6 bases; unmatched junction bases: 13. Germline assignment: CDR1 PRHDT and CDR2 FYEKMQ (reference sequence). The CDR3 loop is CASSASQLAGGPGEQYF. In nucleotides, the CDR3 is TGTGCCAGCAGCGCCAGCCAACTAGCGGGAGGGCCTGGCGAGCAGTACTTC.

This sequence joins TRBV5-4 and TRBJ1-2, with a weak D call TRBD1 (6 bases). V lost 3 bases and J lost 2, with 14 bases in between. Germline CDR1 and CDR2: SGHNT and YYREEE (reference sequence). The length of the CDR3 is 15 residues. CDR3 coding DNA: TGTGCCAGCAGCTCGACCACAGGGCAGAACTATGGCTACACCTTC. It specifies CASSSTTGQNYGYTF.

This rearrangement joins TRBV14 to TRBJ1-4, with D perhaps TRBD1 (6 bases). The germline CDR1 and CDR2 sequences are SGHDN and FVKESK. V was cut by 5 bases and J by 7 bases, with 23 bases left in between. The CDR3 is 17 residues long. DNA of the CDR3: TGTGCCAGCAGCGATTCCCGTGAACAGGGCCGGTTTGAAAAACTGTTTTTT. This codes for CASSDSREQGRFEKLFF.

The chain recombines TRBV6-2 or TRBV6-3 with TRBJ1-5; D might be TRBD1 (5 bases). Germline CDR1 is MNHEY and CDR2 is SVGEGT. The V end was cut by 5 bases, the J end by 5 bases, with 13 bases between. The CDR3 is 14 residues long. CDR3 amino acids: CASSARRGDQPQHF. As DNA, the CDR3 is TGTGCCAGCAGTGCCAGGAGGGGAGATCAGCCCCAGCATTTT.

For the CDR3, the DNA is TGTGCCAGCAGCTTAGATAGGCTAGCGGGGGGGCCTACGCAGTATTTT. Its translation is CASSLDRLAGGPTQYF. The chain couples TRBV7-2 to TRBJ2-3; 12 bases fit TRBD2. CDR1 is SGHTA, CDR2 FQGNSA, per germline. The junction had 7 bases not matched to a gene; V was cut back by 1 base and J by 8 bases. The CDR3 extends over 16 amino acids.

The rearrangement links TRBV5-1 to TRBJ2-3; 10 nucleotides line up with TRBD1. The CDR3 is 16 residues long. V was pared by 0 bases and J by 4 bases, with 5 bases of the junction left unmatched. Germline-derived CDR1 and CDR2 are SGHRS and YFSETQ. CDR3 loop: CASSLGGQGRADTQYF. Written as DNA, the CDR3 is TGCGCCAGCAGCTTGGGGGGACAGGGGAGAGCAGATACGCAGTATTTT.

Details on this clone: Because the CDR3's place on the DNA is in doubt, the DNA is left out and the CDR3 is given as listed by TCRdb. The rearrangement uses TRBV5-1 and TRBJ1-1; the DNA was not compared with TRBD1, the D call given in the table. Germline V gene sequence: CDR1 SGHRS, CDR2 YFSETQ. Inclusive of both ends, the CDR3 amounts to 14 amino acids. The CDR3 reads CASSFGPGRTEAFF.

This clone showed up just a few times. This chain joins TRBV4-1 and TRBJ1-5; D gene unclear. Trimming removed 2 bases from V and 4 bases from J, with 6 bases in between. CDR3 length: 13 residues. Germline V gene sequence: CDR1 MGHRA, CDR2 YSYEKL. The CDR3 region has the DNA TGCGCCAGCAGCCAAAACGGTAATCAGCCCCAGCATTTT. This codes for CASSQNGNQPQHF.

The chain carries TRBV24-1 and TRBJ2-1; D perhaps matches TRBD2 (5 bases). Germline V gives CDR1 KGHDR, CDR2 SFDVKD. The CDR3 runs to 16 residues. The V gene lost 4 bases and the J gene lost 8 bases, with 20 bases spanning the gap. Written as DNA, the CDR3 is TGTGCCACCAGTGACTCTAGCTTTGAAGCTTCTGATGAGCAGTTCTTC. This gives the protein CATSDSSFEASDEQFF.

The chain is built from TRBV11-1 and TRBJ1-4; 7 nucleotides match TRBD1. CDR3 size: 15 residues. The J segment lost 3 bases and the V segment lost 5 bases, leaving 6 bases of the junction unmatched. Germline V gene sequence: CDR1 SGHAT, CDR2 FQDESV (reference sequence). The CDR3 protein is CASSRLTGSNEKLFF. The CDR3 DNA reads TGTGCCAGCAGCCGATTGACAGGGTCTAATGAAAAACTGTTTTTT.

The gene calls are TRBV24-1 and TRBJ2-1; D possibly corresponds to TRBD1 (6 bases). Trimming took 2 bases from V and 10 from J, leaving 11 bases between them. Per the germline V gene, CDR1 is KGHDR and CDR2 is SFDVKD. The CDR3 spans 13 residues. CDR3 loop: CATSDSGDSEQFF. The CDR3 DNA reads as TGTGCCACCAGTGATTCAGGGGATTCCGAGCAGTTCTTC.

The chain combines TRBV19 with TRBJ2-1; a possible D gene is TRBD1 (6 bases). Germline V gene lookup returns CDR1 LNHDA and CDR2 SQIVND (reference sequence). V was clipped by 6 bases and J by 2 bases, with 11 bases between them. The CDR3 covers 14 residues. CDR3 DNA sequence: TGTGCCAGTAGGGAAGGGGGAGCCTACAATGAGCAGTTCTTC. Translating gives CASREGGAYNEQFF.

This chain uses TRBV6-1 with TRBJ2-1, with 9 bases lining up with TRBD2. Germline V gives CDR1 MNHNS, CDR2 SASEGT. V shed 0 bases and J 0 bases; nucleotides not matched to a gene: 6. This CDR3 contains 18 residues. This CDR3 is CASSEAKELAGSYNEQFF. In DNA, the CDR3 is TGTGCCAGCAGTGAAGCTAAAGAACTAGCGGGCTCCTACAATGAGCAGTTCTTC.

V and J are TRBV2 and TRBJ2-1; weak D call: TRBD2 (6 bases). Trimming cost V 7 bases and J 10 bases, with 14 bases left between them. In germline, CDR1 is SNHLY, CDR2 FYNNEI. This CDR3 has 12 amino acids. This chain's CDR3 is CASTEEGGEQFF. In DNA, the CDR3 is TGTGCCAGCACCGAGGAGGGCGGGGAGCAGTTCTTC.